This passage covers 15 T cell receptor beta chains from one sample sequenced in a study of blood T cells in healthy people across ages (dated by TCRdb to 2015 to 2017). The library was generated by 5' RACE. The data were produced on an Illumina HiSeq 2500. The second PCR ran for about 6 to 12 cycles and used a J-beta primer mix along with a sample-barcoded 5' primer. TCRdb reran the public reads through fastp at Q25 and MiXCR, keeping productive beta chains. Rows are combined by CDR3 protein, so each entry shows the most common genes and DNA. The sample contains about 1.7 million distinct CDR3 sequences, approximately 28% of them found a single time. About 7.7% of the sample goes to the ten largest clones. Sequenced material: blood. The receptor source for this set is a woman aged 25-40 years in good health.

This clonotype turned up a few times. V usage is TRBV6-2 or TRBV6-3 and J usage is TRBJ1-5; no firm D call. Germline-derived CDR1 and CDR2 are MNHEY and SVGEGT. The CDR3 is made up of 15 amino acids. V lost 5 bases to trimming and J lost 0 bases, with 11 bases between them. The CDR3 protein is CASSPQRNSNQPQHF. CDR3 sequence (DNA): TGTGCCAGCAGTCCTCAGCGAAATAGCAATCAGCCCCAGCATTTT.

This clonotype has a handful of counts. The CDR3, as DNA: TGTGCTAGTGGTTTGCTCCCCCAATCCCCTGGCTACACCTTC. Translation gives CASGLLPQSPGYTF. This chain joins TRBV12-5 and TRBJ1-2, with no clear D. Trimming left V 2 bases short and J 7 bases short, with 14 bases between. The CDR3 runs 14 residues. Germline CDR1 reads LGHNT; CDR2 reads FRNRAP.

This clonotype was picked up many times. The chain uses TRBV7-2 and TRBJ2-7, with D perhaps matching TRBD2 (6 bases). Trimming took 5 bases from V and 5 from J, leaving 13 bases between them. The length of the CDR3 is 13 residues. Germline V gene sequence: CDR1 SGHTA, CDR2 FQGNSA. CDR3 DNA sequence: TGTGCCAGCAGCCAACTAGCTTCCCACGAGCAGTACTTC. Translated: CASSQLASHEQYF.

The chain uses TRBV11-2 and TRBJ2-7; 7 bases agree with TRBD1. The CDR3 extends over 16 amino acids. The germline V gene has CDR1 SGHAT and CDR2 FQNNGV. V was pared by 2 bases and J by 2 bases, with 9 bases of the junction left unmatched. Here the CDR3 DNA reads TGTGCCAGCAGCTTATACCCGGGACAGAGAGCCTACGAGCAGTACTTC. It specifies CASSLYPGQRAYEQYF.

V usage is TRBV29-1 and J usage is TRBJ2-3; D not certain. V was cut by 4 bases and J by 1 base, with 15 bases left in between. CDR1 SQVTM and CDR2 ANQGSEA come from the germline V gene. The CDR3 is 15 amino acids. CDR3 amino acids: CSVVRSEWGTDTQYF. The CDR3, as DNA: TGCAGCGTTGTACGCAGCGAGTGGGGCACAGATACGCAGTATTTT.

This sequence joins TRBV5-1 and TRBJ2-7; 8 bases agree with TRBD2. Unmatched junction bases numbered 3, after V lost 1 base and J lost 0 bases. This CDR3 region has 15 residues. CDR1 is SGHRS and CDR2 is YFSETQ in the germline V gene. This CDR3 reads CASSLRRGASYEQYF. The CDR3 region has the DNA TGCGCCAGCAGCTTGAGGCGGGGGGCCTCCTACGAGCAGTACTTC.

This clonotype appeared many times. The chain uses TRBV7-8 and TRBJ2-1, with 7 nucleotides matching TRBD2. The CDR3 consists of 11 residues. The V gene's germline CDR1 is SGHVS and CDR2 FQNEAQ. The CDR3 reads CACEREGEQFF. In nucleotides, the CDR3 is TGTGCATGTGAGCGGGAAGGTGAGCAGTTCTTC.

This clonotype was detected only once. The rearrangement joins TRBV3-1 to TRBJ2-1; 9 bases line up with TRBD2. J gave up 7 bases and V 8 bases, and 12 bases lay outside the gene matches. The germline V gene encodes CDR1 LGHDT and CDR2 YNNKEL (reference sequence). The CDR3 loop spans 15 amino acids. CDR3 nucleotide sequence: TGTGCCAGCGGCCTCGTAGCGGGGGCTCCTAATGAGCAGTTCTTC. It encodes CASGLVAGAPNEQFF.

With regard to this clonotype: An end of the junction differs from the germline gene, which may be a read error. The V gene is TRBV6-1, the J gene TRBJ2-7; D possibly matches TRBD1 or TRBD2 (5 bases each). There are 15 residues in the CDR3. In germline, CDR1 is MNHNS, CDR2 SASEGT. CDR3 loop: CASSEASAGTYGQYF. The CDR3 nucleotides read TGTGCCAGCAGTGAAGCGTCGGCAGGGACCTACGGGCAGTACTTC.

This clonotype was observed a handful of times. This sequence joins TRBV28 and TRBJ2-1; TRBD1 agrees at 10 bases. CDR1 and CDR2 from the germline V gene are MDHEN and SYDVKM. The ends lost 5 bases at V and 8 bases at J; junction bases unmatched: 9. There are 15 residues in the CDR3. The CDR3, as DNA: TGTGCCAGCAGTCCCTCCCGGACAGGGGGGGATGAGCAGTTCTTC. Amino acids: CASSPSRTGGDEQFF.

Turning to this clonotype: At one end the junction does not follow the germline gene, possibly because of a read error. The rearrangement links TRBV5-1 to TRBJ2-3, with a tentative D call TRBD1 (5 bases). The CDR3 totals 13 residues. The V gene's germline CDR1 is SGHRS and CDR2 YFSETQ. The DNA for the CDR3 is TGCGCCAGCAGCTTGGTTGTGACAGATAAGCAGTATTTT. As protein: CASSLVVTDKQYF. The whole variable domain, filled in from reference TRBV5-1 and TRBJ2-3, reads KAGVTQTPRYLIKTRGQQVTLSCSPISGHRSVSWYQQTPGQGLQFLFEYFSETQRNKGNFPGRFSGRQFSNSRSEMNVSTLELGDSALYLCASSLVVTDKQYFGPGTRLTVL.

This clonotype was counted a few times. The chain recombines TRBV12-3 or TRBV12-4 with TRBJ1-1; D not certain. Trimming took 5 bases from V and 0 from J, leaving 7 bases between them. CDR3 length: 13 residues. CDR3 sequence reads: CASSTGVNTEAFF. In nucleotides, the CDR3 is TGTGCCAGCAGTACCGGGGTGAACACTGAAGCTTTCTTT.

The chain links TRBV7-9 to TRBJ1-6, with TRBD1 as a possible D gene (5 bases). The V gene lost 8 bases and the J gene lost 8 bases, with 10 bases spanning the gap. CDR1 and CDR2 (germline): SEHNR, FQNEAQ (reference sequence). The CDR3 sequence is 12 residues long. The CDR3 DNA is TGTGCCAGCGGTTTAGGGGATTCACCCCTCCACTTT. It translates to CASGLGDSPLHF.

This chain links TRBV5-5 with TRBJ1-5, with 9 positions matching TRBD1. The CDR3 sequence is 20 residues long. Germline CDR1 reads SGHKS; CDR2 reads YYEKEE (reference sequence). The trim removed 0 bases at V and 0 bases at J, leaving 13 bases unmatched. As DNA, the CDR3 is TGTGCCAGCAGCTTGGTTCTACTGGGGACAGGGCCCTATAGCAATCAGCCCCAGCATTTT. Its translation is CASSLVLLGTGPYSNQPQHF.

This clonotype showed up many times. The gene calls are TRBV7-2 and TRBJ2-1, with D possibly being TRBD2 (5 bases). The CDR3 totals 16 residues. The V end was cut by 4 bases, the J end by 6 bases, with 19 bases between. Germline assignment: CDR1 SGHTA and CDR2 FQGNSA. The CDR3 here is CASSSPARTRGNEQFF. CDR3 coding DNA: TGTGCCAGCAGCTCTCCAGCTCGGACTCGGGGCAATGAGCAGTTCTTC.